The rows below give T cell receptor beta chains drawn from one sample of a study of cytomegalovirus exposure and HLA in healthy donors. Generated by immunoSEQ multiplex PCR, the TCRdb table keeps only in-frame clones and is missing some. The repertoire holds 100,000 to 150,000 clones, with 77% as singletons. The material sequenced was PBMCs. The source is a middle-aged woman in good health and CMV-seropositive. Each CDR3 is given without its conserved first and last residue.

CDR3aa: SVEGQGLYEQY
j_gene: NA
len: 11
v_gene: TRBV29-1

CDR3aa: ASTRDYQYNEQF
j_gene: TRBJ2-1
len: 12
v_gene: TRBV19

CDR3aa: AWSPVNYEQY
j_gene: TRBJ2-7
len: 10
v_gene: TRBV30

CDR3aa: ASSLGRDYSPLH
j_gene: TRBJ1-6
len: 12
v_gene: TRBV5-6

CDR3aa: ASSYGQGLNTEAF
j_gene: TRBJ1-1
len: 13
v_gene: TRBV11-2

CDR3aa: ASSLKAGLSSYNEQF
j_gene: TRBJ2-1
len: 15
v_gene: TRBV27

CDR3aa: ASSYIGGPTEAF
j_gene: TRBJ1-1
len: 12
v_gene: TRBV6-6

CDR3aa: ASRRAGTSYNEQF
j_gene: TRBJ2-1
len: 13
v_gene: TRBV6-1

CDR3aa: ASSNLQGTGDRSSYNSPLH
j_gene: TRBJ1-6
len: 19
v_gene: TRBV28

CDR3aa: ASSQDLAQPQH
j_gene: TRBJ1-5
len: 11
v_gene: TRBV4-1

CDR3aa: ASSRGTSDISYEQY
j_gene: TRBJ2-7
len: 14
v_gene: TRBV4-2

CDR3aa: ASSTRDSGYGYT
j_gene: TRBJ1-2
len: 12
v_gene: TRBV11-2

CDR3aa: ASSLGPQGPGNTIY
j_gene: TRBJ1-3
len: 14
v_gene: TRBV5-6

CDR3aa: ASSRGTSGGSYEQY
j_gene: TRBJ2-7
len: 14
v_gene: TRBV13

CDR3aa: ASSLGADNEKLF
j_gene: TRBJ1-4
len: 12
v_gene: TRBV7-9

CDR3aa: ASSYGGNRNNEQF
j_gene: TRBJ2-1
len: 13
v_gene: TRBV6-6

CDR3aa: SSSRGPDHSGANVLT
j_gene: TRBJ2-6
len: 15
v_gene: TRBV7-9

CDR3aa: ASSLDPGARSGANVLT
j_gene: TRBJ2-6
len: 16
v_gene: TRBV28

CDR3aa: ASSHKDSEAF
j_gene: TRBJ1-1
len: 10
v_gene: TRBV5-4

CDR3aa: AWGRGQGATNEKLF
j_gene: TRBJ1-4
len: 14
v_gene: TRBV30

CDR3aa: ASSFHSTSGSIHEQY
j_gene: TRBJ2-7
len: 15
v_gene: TRBV28

CDR3aa: ASGPAGLSGNTIY
j_gene: TRBJ1-3
len: 13
v_gene: TRBV28

CDR3aa: ASSPAGPGTGLTEAF
j_gene: TRBJ1-1
len: 15
v_gene: TRBV18

CDR3aa: ASSITGKGNQPQH
j_gene: TRBJ1-5
len: 13
v_gene: TRBV19

CDR3aa: AWDRGYGYT
j_gene: TRBJ1-2
len: 9
v_gene: TRBV30

CDR3aa: ASSPLPGTSGSDISYNEQF
j_gene: TRBJ2-1
len: 19
v_gene: TRBV18

CDR3aa: ASSPIGTATYGYT
j_gene: TRBJ1-2
len: 13
v_gene: TRBV5-1

CDR3aa: ASRPVLIAQNGYT
j_gene: TRBJ1-2
len: 13
v_gene: TRBV6-5

CDR3aa: ASSLSGSSKDTQY
j_gene: TRBJ2-3
len: 13
v_gene: TRBV5-1

CDR3aa: ASRDFVRGANVLT
j_gene: TRBJ2-6
len: 13
v_gene: TRBV19

CDR3aa: ASSTGTANEKLF
j_gene: TRBJ1-4
len: 12
v_gene: TRBV6-6

CDR3aa: ASSLDGRGLNGYT
j_gene: TRBJ1-2
len: 13
v_gene: TRBV7-2

CDR3aa: ASSLPQGNSGRTNEQF
j_gene: TRBJ2-1
len: 16
v_gene: TRBV7-6

CDR3aa: ASSSWTSGSYIQY
j_gene: TRBJ2-4
len: 13
v_gene: TRBV28

CDR3aa: ASSSSGTGADTEAF
j_gene: TRBJ1-1
len: 14
v_gene: TRBV5-6

CDR3aa: ASSASAGTGDYEQY
j_gene: TRBJ2-7
len: 14
v_gene: TRBV5-1

CDR3aa: ASAGQLTGELF
j_gene: TRBJ2-2
len: 11
v_gene: TRBV7-6

CDR3aa: ASSFSLADLSTREQY
j_gene: TRBJ2-7
len: 15
v_gene: TRBV28

CDR3aa: ASTPGGEPWGYQQY
j_gene: TRBJ2-7
len: 14
v_gene: TRBV21-1

CDR3aa: ASRQGNQPQH
j_gene: TRBJ1-5
len: 10
v_gene: TRBV28

CDR3aa: RFTGFQGYT
j_gene: TRBJ1-2
len: 9
v_gene: TRBV20-1

CDR3aa: ASSQGDGNTGELF
j_gene: TRBJ2-2
len: 13
v_gene: TRBV4-2

CDR3aa: ATWGGREAF
j_gene: TRBJ1-1
len: 9
v_gene: TRBV25-1

CDR3aa: ASSLAMAGQSYEQY
j_gene: TRBJ2-7
len: 14
v_gene: TRBV5-1

CDR3aa: ASSLAEGGEQF
j_gene: TRBJ2-1
len: 11
v_gene: TRBV7-6

CDR3aa: ASSFKLAGGYEQY
j_gene: TRBJ2-7
len: 13
v_gene: TRBV28

CDR3aa: ASSVEGRIAGGLYEQY
j_gene: TRBJ2-7
len: 16
v_gene: TRBV9

CDR3aa: ASRSRDRGYEQY
j_gene: TRBJ2-7
len: 12
v_gene: TRBV6-1

CDR3aa: ASSEGDRGSNQPQH
j_gene: TRBJ1-5
len: 14
v_gene: TRBV6-1

CDR3aa: ASTSIAGGVYEQY
j_gene: TRBJ2-7
len: 13
v_gene: TRBV27

CDR3aa: SVIRVDTQY
j_gene: TRBJ2-3
len: 9
v_gene: TRBV29-1

CDR3aa: ASSLSRTPTYEQY
j_gene: TRBJ2-7
len: 13
v_gene: TRBV7-2